This TCR beta chain was sequenced for a study of STAT5B mutations in CD4+ large granular lymphocyte leukemia. Control samples were healthy donors' buffy coats. Findings and caveats of the study: Top patient clones used TRBV06 genes more often: 8/27 versus 2/35 in controls.

Germline CDR1 is KGHSH and CDR2 is LQKENI. The V and J ends lost 9 bases and 0 bases, in that order; junction bases with no gene match: 11. The CDR3 contains 17 residues. A single count supports this clone. The antigen remains unidentified. Using immunoSEQ multiplex PCR, the repertoire was profiled, and TCRdb retains in-frame clones only, with some absent. Found here are 31,000 or so clones, about 74% of them singletons; the top ten hold approximately 0.3%. The rearrangement joins TRBV18 to TRBJ2-6; 7 nucleotides align to TRBD1. The sample consisted of CD4+ T cells from blood buffy coats. The source of this sequence is a human donor in good health. The CDR3 spells CASDPRGGNSGANVLTF. In DNA form, the CDR3 reads TGTGCCAGTGACCCCCGAGGGGGCAACTCTGGGGCCAACGTCCTGACTTTC.